The following is a T cell receptor beta chain sequence with its context. As yet, its antigen is unknown. The sample originates from a study of shared clonotypes between healthy human individuals. Whole-study context: Three plates were used per donor for CD4 naive, three for CD4 memory, two for CD8 naive and one for CD8 memory. Study-level findings and limits: Exclusively blood specimens were collected; tissue repertoires likely differ.

Only in-frame clones appear in the TCRdb table, and some are missing; sequencing was by immunoSEQ multiplex PCR. The sample comprises millions of clones, approximately 94% of which are singletons, and about 1.5% rests with the top ten. Naive CD8 cells, CD45RO-negative and positively selected for CCR7, excluded terminally differentiated effector memory CD45RA+ cells. The germline CDR1 and CDR2 sequences are SGHTA and FQGTGA. The CDR3 runs to 15 residues. V was pared by 2 bases and J by 3 bases, with 12 bases between. The chain uses TRBV7-3 and TRBJ2-3; D is perhaps TRBD1 (6 bases). The source material was naive CD8+ T cells from PBMCs. This clonotype originated in a man aged 18 to 29 in good health. Some clones in this sample may be carry-over from other donors' samples. CDR3 loop: CASSLGGGQTDTQYF. CDR3 sequence (DNA): TGTGCCAGCAGCTTAGGGGGCGGACAGACAGATACGCAGTATTTT.